Listed here is a single T cell receptor (beta chain). The antigen it recognizes is unknown. It has no much larger one-base neighbor in the sample; base qualities were not kept. In total, around 600 healthy bone marrow donors made up the cohort. Cohort members were all nominally healthy when sampled, although unrecorded immune exposures were likely present. The donor was CMV seropositive and belonged to the group of more than 250 seropositive cohort members. Each donor provided a peripheral blood sample, and peripheral blood mononuclear cells were used for TCR beta sequencing. Genomic DNA was extracted from the blood cell samples with the Qiagen DNeasy Blood Extraction Kit. This sample stems from a study of cytomegalovirus exposure and HLA in healthy donors (dated by TCRdb to 2017 to 2019). Study-wide context: In an earlier analysis of 587 of the donors, 276 Gb of sequence data and 95 million to 130 million unique TCR beta sequences from roughly 200 million T cells were reported. Roughly 300 gigabases of sequencing data and roughly 81 million unique TCR sequences made up an early release that covered approximately 700 HLA-typed donors. Of the roughly 400 genotyped donors, over 65% fell in the genetic ancestry cluster associated with self-reported Caucasian donors. The aim of the study was to test whether cataloging public T cell receptors could identify signatures of past pathogen exposure. The study used immunosequencing to profile the T cell repertoires of approximately 650 subjects and linked those repertoires to cytomegalovirus serostatus. Besides the first cohort of 666 subjects, a separate validation cohort made up of 120 or so different subjects was used. High-throughput TCR immunosequencing, statistical association of individual TCRs with disease status, and machine learning were combined to predict cytomegalovirus infection status. In a later analysis, previously published TCR beta repertoires from 666 donors were re-analyzed and high-resolution HLA genotyping was added so that TCR occurrence patterns could be studied. In the later analysis, no new phenotypic data were used to find candidate immune exposures; instead, reliance was placed on TCR beta sequences and their occurrence across donors. In an earlier analysis of 500 to 650 of the donors, high-throughput TCR beta sequencing was used to judge whether each TCR beta V gene segment behaved as functional or pseudogenic. Donor age, sex, ethnicity and CMV serostatus were collected together with the repertoire data. In a later genetic analysis, genome-wide SNP genotypes for about three fifths of the roughly 670 donors were used, and that subset was treated as a discovery cohort. All discovery cohort repertoires had been generated using a single sequencing platform. Class I and class II HLA loci were covered by the typing at four-digit resolution. The number of donors typed differed by locus, with roughly 629-640 for A, B, C, DRB1 and DQB1, roughly 520 for DQA1, about 610 for DPA1, and over 400 for DPB1. Roughly 5 DR-DQ haplotypes were handled as single units for association and clustering because linkage in the cohort was strong. Across some 400 genotyped donors of the cohort, an average of 235,054 unique TCR beta nucleotide sequences per donor were sequenced, and around 20% of those sequences were non-productive. Results the study describes overall, beyond this receptor: Presence/absence analyses assumed roughly uniform sequencing depth across donors, an assumption that may not hold. In a later genetic analysis, fewer N-insertions in productive TCRs were reported among donors in an Asian-associated ancestry cluster than the roughly 670-donor mean. A further reported finding was that TCR beta sequences accurately predicted the HLA-A and HLA-B alleles for most subjects in the first cohort. Assigning TCR associations to individual alleles was difficult when HLA alleles, especially DR and DQ, strongly co-occurred. In a later genetic analysis, a missense DCLRE1C variant was associated with V-gene and J-gene trimming of TCR beta chains, and the association was replicated in an independent cohort. In the study, approximately 160 TCR beta chains were listed as associated with cytomegalovirus. Most CMV-associated TCR beta chains appeared to be HLA-restricted in a later analysis, and the HLA associations seemed to be driven largely by CMV exposure. Broadly in line with IMGT annotations, most TCR beta V segments showed up in productive rearrangements about 87% or about 30% of the time in an earlier analysis of approximately 640 of the donors. Immune exposure information for the cohort was limited to CMV serostatus. In vitro tests confirmed that a few of the cytomegalovirus-associated TCR beta chains recognize cytomegalovirus antigens. A cluster of highly shared sequence variants was judged likely to represent a technical artifact of the sequencing pipeline. Because HLA typing was missing for some donors at each locus, association tests included only the typed subset. Most TCR sequences were observed very rarely across donors, whereas some public TCRs were present in many individuals. In this cohort, only TCR beta chains were sequenced, and detectable features were limited by the absence of alpha or paired-chain data. The earlier analysis of 587 of the donors excluded over 15 rarely observed V segments, including chromosome 9 orphons, because counts were too low. Linkage disequilibrium might explain the correlated functional status among segregating V segments, but an unknown experimental factor could not be excluded. A later analysis reported that several top co-occurrence clusters appeared linked to parvovirus B19, influenza, CMV and Epstein-Barr virus. In a later analysis, the rate of TCR association differed among HLA loci, with DRB1 alleles having the most associated TCRs and HLA-C alleles having the fewest. According to the authors, the approach could potentially be generalized to other disease states and immunological phenotypes. Specific HLA alleles were associated with 15,000 to 20,000 TCR beta sequences at a false discovery rate of 0.05 in a later analysis. Some IMGT-functional V segments, including TRBV6-2 and TRBV6-3, could not be distinguished by the 87-base-pair reads and were therefore excluded. Cytomegalovirus status was reported to be diagnosed by the classifier with high specificity and sensitivity in both the original and validation cohorts. Compared with equally common non-associated chains, HLA-associated TCR beta chains in a later analysis were more clonally expanded and had lower generation probabilities.

The CDR3 covers 14 residues, taking in both the cysteine and the phenylalanine. Only the CDR3 region is kept as DNA, spanning 42 bases read in frame from base 1. CDR1 and CDR2 (LNHDA, SQIVND) derive from the germline V gene (reference sequence). V loses 7 bases of germline sequence and J loses 4 bases, and the interval between the two ends is 17 bases. Libraries came from the immunoSEQ multiplex PCR assay. For the multiplex PCR, a mixture combining 60 forward primers for TCR Vbeta segments and 13 reverse primers for TCR Jbeta segments was used. The CDR3 region of rearranged TCR beta genes was amplified from genomic DNA with a multiplex PCR assay. On the Illumina HiSeq System, the amplified TCR beta libraries were sequenced as 87-base-pair reads. The authors processed their data as follows. Across the 670 or so repertoires, a later analysis counted tens of millions of unique TCR beta chains, some 11 million of which were shared by at least two donors. To remove PCR and sequencing errors, raw reads were error-corrected and collapsed into unique sequences using a nearest-neighbor algorithm that merged closely related sequences. V, D and J gene segments were assigned by aligning CDR3 sequences to IMGT reference sequences. Each retained sequence needed at least a six-nucleotide match to both a V gene segment and a J gene segment. Rearrangements were classified as productive when the CDR3 lacked stop codons and remained in frame with V and J, and all other rearrangements were classified as non-productive. CDR3 was defined by IMGT convention, running from the second conserved V-encoded cysteine to the conserved J-encoded phenylalanine. The earlier analysis of about 640 of the donors excluded any sequence lacking an unambiguous match to a single V gene segment. In an earlier analysis of several hundred of the donors, a V segment was called functional when productive rearrangements were above 56.7%, and segregating when the standard deviation between donors exceeded 5%. A statistical classification framework was built for diagnosing cytomegalovirus status from the catalog of TCR beta chain sequences. In a later analysis, V and J genes were assigned by comparing TCR nucleotide sequences against IMGT/GENE-DB human TR gene sequences. A later analysis assigned CDR3 sequences and most-parsimonious VDJ recombination scenarios with the TCRdist pipeline. A later analysis defined each TCR beta chain by its CDR3 amino acid sequence plus V-gene family, and excluded reads lacking a unique V-gene family. A later analysis removed nearly 600 highly shared, low-generation-probability nucleotide sequences to deal with suspected cross-contamination and a sequencing artifact. For each public chain, a later analysis derived a clonal expansion index from normalized ranks of inferred template counts within each repertoire. In a later analysis, generation probabilities were computed using a VDJ recombination model fitted to out-of-frame rearrangements, and the results were checked against IGoR. In a later analysis, TCR-TCR, TCR-HLA and TCR-CMV co-occurrence was scored with hypergeometric tests, and a repertoire-size bias correction was applied to TCR pairs. In a later analysis, false discovery rates were estimated by permuting HLA or CMV assignments 20 times. In a later analysis, co-occurring TCRs were grouped using DBSCAN, with TCRdist sequence similarity added in when clustering inside HLA-allele-positive subsets. Repertoires with fewer than 30,000 or more than 120,000 public chains were left out of co-occurrence clustering, as were four to six repertoires with anomalous nucleotide sharing. TCRdb holds this immuneACCESS table with in-frame rearrangements only. Some clones are missing; in checked studies, unresolved V genes explain under half, and the rest has no known cause. That table supplies the V and J calls and clone size; D and trimming were determined from the DNA. In all, the sample holds 130,000 to 150,000 clones, and over 60% of those were seen once. The ten largest clones capture about 2.9% of the sample.

This chain is built from TRBV19 and TRBJ2-7; TRBD1 might be the D gene, on 6 matching bases. The origin of this receptor is a woman aged 30 to 39 in good health and CMV-seropositive. Sequencing was carried out using PBMCs. The bases read TGTGCCAGTAACTCGTCCCCCGGGACATACGAGCAGTACTTC. It specifies CASNSSPGTYEQYF.